This entry describes one T cell receptor (beta chain). The sample originates from a study of post-analysis software for immune sequencing data. Unique molecular identifiers were present in the TCR beta cDNA libraries. MiXCR was run by TCRdb on the PCR reads, yielding one entry per CDR3 protein. The sample has 400,000 to 500,000 distinct CDR3 sequences, about 39% seen once; the top ten hold roughly 8.2%. Sequences were obtained from blood. The TCR comes from a girl under 10 years old with multiple sclerosis.

The CDR3 region is CSARNSGRAADTQYF. CDR3 bases: TGCAGTGCTAGAAATAGCGGGAGGGCGGCAGATACGCAGTATTTT. The chain is built from TRBV20-1 and TRBJ2-3; 11 nucleotides align to TRBD2. Germline V gives CDR1 DFQATT, CDR2 SNEGSKA (reference sequence). This CDR3 has 15 residues. V was pared by 2 bases and J by 4 bases, with 5 bases of the junction left unmatched.